This TCR beta chain was captured by sequencing in a study of sequential checkpoint blockade in melanoma. On the study more broadly: About 89 pretreatment tumor DNA samples were TCRβ immunosequenced.

Some clones are missing from TCRdb's copy, which holds only in-frame ones; the method was immunoSEQ multiplex PCR. The table has approximately 2,000 clones, approximately 31% seen once. Findings of the study overall: Response in arm A was associated with pretreatment TIL clonality.

About this clone: Its antigen is undetermined.

Described treatment: randomized to nivolumab then ipilimumab (arm A) or the reverse (arm B). The sequencing here drew on tumor tissue (inferred from file names), taken from a patient given nivolumab and ipilimumab in sequence. The receptor was derived from a human donor with melanoma.

CDR3 loop: CASATGRVLGEKLFF. The CDR3 bases are TGTGCCAGCGCAACAGGGAGGGTTCTAGGCGAAAAACTGTTTTTT. V is TRBV18 and J is TRBJ1-4; perhaps TRBD1 as D (6 bases). Germline assignment: CDR1 KGHSH and CDR2 LQKENI. This CDR3 is built from 15 residues. V was trimmed by 8 bases and J by 8 bases, leaving 21 bases between them.